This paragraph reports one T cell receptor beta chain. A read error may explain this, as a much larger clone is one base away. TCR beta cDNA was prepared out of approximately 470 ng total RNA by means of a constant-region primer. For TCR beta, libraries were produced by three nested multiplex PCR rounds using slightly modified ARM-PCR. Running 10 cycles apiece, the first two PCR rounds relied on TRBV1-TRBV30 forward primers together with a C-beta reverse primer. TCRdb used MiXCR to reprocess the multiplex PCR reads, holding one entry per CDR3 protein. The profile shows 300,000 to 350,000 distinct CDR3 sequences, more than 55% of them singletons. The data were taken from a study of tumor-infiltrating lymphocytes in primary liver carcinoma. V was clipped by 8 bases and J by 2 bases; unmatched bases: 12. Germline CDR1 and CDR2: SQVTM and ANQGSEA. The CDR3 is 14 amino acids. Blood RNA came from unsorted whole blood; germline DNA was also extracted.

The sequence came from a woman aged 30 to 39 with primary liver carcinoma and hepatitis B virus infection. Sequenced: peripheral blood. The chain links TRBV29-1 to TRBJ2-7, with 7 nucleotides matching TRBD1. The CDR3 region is CSMHPGTAPYEQYF. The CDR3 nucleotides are TGCAGCATGCATCCCGGGACAGCCCCCTACGAGCAGTACTTC.